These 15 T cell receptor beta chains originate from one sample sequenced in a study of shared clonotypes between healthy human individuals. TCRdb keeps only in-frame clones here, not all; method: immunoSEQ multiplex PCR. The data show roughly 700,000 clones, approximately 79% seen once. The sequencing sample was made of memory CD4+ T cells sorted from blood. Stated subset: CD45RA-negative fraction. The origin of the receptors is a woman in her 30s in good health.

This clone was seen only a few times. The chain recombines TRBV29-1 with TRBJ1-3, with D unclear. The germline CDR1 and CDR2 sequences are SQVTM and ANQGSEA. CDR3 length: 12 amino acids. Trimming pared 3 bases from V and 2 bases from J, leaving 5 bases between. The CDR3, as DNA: TGCAGCGTTGATACAGCTGGAAACACCATATATTTT. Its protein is CSVDTAGNTIYF.

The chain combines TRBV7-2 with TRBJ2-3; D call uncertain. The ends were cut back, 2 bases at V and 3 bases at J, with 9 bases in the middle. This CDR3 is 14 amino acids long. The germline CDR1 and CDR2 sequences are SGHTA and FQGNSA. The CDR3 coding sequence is TGTGCCAGCAGCTTAAGGGCGGATACAGATACGCAGTATTTT. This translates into CASSLRADTDTQYF.

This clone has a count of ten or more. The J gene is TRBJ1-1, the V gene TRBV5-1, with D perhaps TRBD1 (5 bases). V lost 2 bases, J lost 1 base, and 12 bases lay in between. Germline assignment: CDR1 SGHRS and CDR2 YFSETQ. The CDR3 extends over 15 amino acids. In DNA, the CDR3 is TGCGCCAGCAGCTTCCAGGGACCCGAGAACACTGAAGCTTTCTTT. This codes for CASSFQGPENTEAFF. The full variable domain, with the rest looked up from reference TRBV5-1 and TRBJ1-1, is KAGVTQTPRYLIKTRGQQVTLSCSPISGHRSVSWYQQTPGQGLQFLFEYFSETQRNKGNFPGRFSGRQFSNSRSEMNVSTLELGDSALYLCASSFQGPENTEAFFGQGTRLTVV.

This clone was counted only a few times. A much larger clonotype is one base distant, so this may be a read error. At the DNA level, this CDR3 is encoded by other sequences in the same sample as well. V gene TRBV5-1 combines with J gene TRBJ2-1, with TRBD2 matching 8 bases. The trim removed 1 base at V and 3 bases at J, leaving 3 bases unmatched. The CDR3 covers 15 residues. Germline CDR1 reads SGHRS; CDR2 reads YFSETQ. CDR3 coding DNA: TGCGCCAGCAGCTTGTCGAGCGGGAGCTACAATGAGCAGTTCTTC. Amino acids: CASSLSSGSYNEQFF.

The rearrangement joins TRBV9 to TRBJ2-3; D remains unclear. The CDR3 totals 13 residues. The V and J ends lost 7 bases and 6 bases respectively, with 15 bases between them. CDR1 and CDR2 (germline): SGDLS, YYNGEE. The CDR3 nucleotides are TGTGCCAGCGGCAGGTCGCCCAAGGATACGCAGTATTTT. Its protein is CASGRSPKDTQYF. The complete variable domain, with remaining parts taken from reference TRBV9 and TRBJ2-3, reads DSGVTQTPKHLITATGQRVTLRCSPRSGDLSVYWYQQSLDQGLQFLIQYYNGEERAKGNILERFSAQQFPDLHSELNLSSLELGDSALYFCASGRSPKDTQYFGPGTRLTVL.

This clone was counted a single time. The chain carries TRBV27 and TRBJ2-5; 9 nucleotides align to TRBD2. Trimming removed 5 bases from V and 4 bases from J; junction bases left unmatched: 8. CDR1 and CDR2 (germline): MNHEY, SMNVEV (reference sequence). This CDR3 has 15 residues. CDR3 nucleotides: TGTGCCAGCAGTCGCGCGGGGGGGCTCCCAGAGACCCAGTACTTC. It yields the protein CASSRAGGLPETQYF.

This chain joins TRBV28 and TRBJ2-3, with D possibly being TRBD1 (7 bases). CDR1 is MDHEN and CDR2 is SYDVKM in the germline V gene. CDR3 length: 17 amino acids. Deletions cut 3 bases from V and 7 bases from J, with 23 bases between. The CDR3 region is CASSLWGQRRERNTQYF. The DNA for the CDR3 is TGTGCCAGCAGTTTGTGGGGACAGCGGAGGGAACGTAATACGCAGTATTTT.

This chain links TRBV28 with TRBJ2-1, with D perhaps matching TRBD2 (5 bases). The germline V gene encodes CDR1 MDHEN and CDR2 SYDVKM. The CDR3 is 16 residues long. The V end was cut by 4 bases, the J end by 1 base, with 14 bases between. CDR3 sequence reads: CASSSGGSGSYNEQFF. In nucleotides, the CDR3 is TGTGCCAGCAGTTCGGGTGGGAGCGGTTCCTACAATGAGCAGTTCTTC.

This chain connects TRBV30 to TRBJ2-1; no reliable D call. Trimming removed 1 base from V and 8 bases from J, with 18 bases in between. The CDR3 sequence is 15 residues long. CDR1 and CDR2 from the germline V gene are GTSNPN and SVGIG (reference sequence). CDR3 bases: TGTGCCTGGAGTGAGGGTCTGAACCTACGTGATGAGCAGTTCTTC. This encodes CAWSEGLNLRDEQFF.

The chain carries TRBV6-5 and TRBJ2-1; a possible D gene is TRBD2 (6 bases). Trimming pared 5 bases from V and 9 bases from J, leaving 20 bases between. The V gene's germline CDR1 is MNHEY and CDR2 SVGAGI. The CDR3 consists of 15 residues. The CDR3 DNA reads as TGTGCCAGCAGTCCCCAGGGACCCCTCGGGGGTGAGCAGTTCTTC. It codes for CASSPQGPLGGEQFF.

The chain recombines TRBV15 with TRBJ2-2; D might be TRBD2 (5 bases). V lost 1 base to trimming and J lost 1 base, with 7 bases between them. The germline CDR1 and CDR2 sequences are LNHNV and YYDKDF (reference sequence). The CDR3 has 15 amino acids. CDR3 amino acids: CATSRGGRNTGELFF. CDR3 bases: TGTGCCACCAGCAGAGGAGGGCGGAACACCGGGGAGCTGTTTTTT. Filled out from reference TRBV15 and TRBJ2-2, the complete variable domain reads DAMVIQNPRYQVTQFGKPVTLSCSQTLNHNVMYWYQQKSSQAPKLLFHYYDKDFNNEADTPDNFQSRRPNTSFCFLDIRSPGLGDTAMYLCATSRGGRNTGELFFGEGSRLTVL.

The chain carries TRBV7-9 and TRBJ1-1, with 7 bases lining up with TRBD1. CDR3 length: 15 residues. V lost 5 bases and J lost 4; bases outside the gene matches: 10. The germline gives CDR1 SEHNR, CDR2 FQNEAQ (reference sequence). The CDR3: CASSARTGPTTEAFF. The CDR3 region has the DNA TGTGCCAGCAGCGCAAGGACAGGCCCCACCACTGAAGCTTTCTTT.

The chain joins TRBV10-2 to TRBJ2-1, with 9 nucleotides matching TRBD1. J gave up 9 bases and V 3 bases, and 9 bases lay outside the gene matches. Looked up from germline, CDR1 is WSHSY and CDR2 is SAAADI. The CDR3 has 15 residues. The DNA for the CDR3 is TGCGCCAGCAGTGATTCCGGGACAGGGTTAACTGAGCAGTTCTTC. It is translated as CASSDSGTGLTEQFF.

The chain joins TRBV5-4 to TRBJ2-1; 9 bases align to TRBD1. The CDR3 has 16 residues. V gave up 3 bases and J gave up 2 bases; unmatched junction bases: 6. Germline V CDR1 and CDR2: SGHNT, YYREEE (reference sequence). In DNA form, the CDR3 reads TGTGCCAGCAGCTACACAGGGGGCCAGACCTACAATGAGCAGTTCTTC. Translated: CASSYTGGQTYNEQFF.

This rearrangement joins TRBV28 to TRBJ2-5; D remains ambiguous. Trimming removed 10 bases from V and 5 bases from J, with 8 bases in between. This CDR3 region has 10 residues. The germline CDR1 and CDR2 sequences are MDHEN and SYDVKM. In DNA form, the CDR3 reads TGTGCCACCCAAACCGAGACCCAGTACTTC. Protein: CATQTETQYF.